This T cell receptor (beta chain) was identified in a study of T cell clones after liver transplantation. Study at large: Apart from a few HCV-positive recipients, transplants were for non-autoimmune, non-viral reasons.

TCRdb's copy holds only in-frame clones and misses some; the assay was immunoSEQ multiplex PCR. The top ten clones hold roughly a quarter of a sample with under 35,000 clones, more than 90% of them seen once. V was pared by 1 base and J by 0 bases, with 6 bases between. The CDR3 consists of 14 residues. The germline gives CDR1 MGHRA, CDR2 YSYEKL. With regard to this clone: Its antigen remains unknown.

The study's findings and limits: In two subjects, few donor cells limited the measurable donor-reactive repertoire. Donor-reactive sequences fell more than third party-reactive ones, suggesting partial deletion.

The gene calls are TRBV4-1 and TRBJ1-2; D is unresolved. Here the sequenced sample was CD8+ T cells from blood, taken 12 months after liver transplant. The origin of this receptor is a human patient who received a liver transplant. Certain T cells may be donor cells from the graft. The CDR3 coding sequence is TGCGCCAGCAGCCAAGGGACTCCTAACTATGGCTACACCTTC. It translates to CASSQGTPNYGYTF.